The clone carrying this TCR beta chain was seen more than once but under ten times. This sample was taken from a study of blood T cell repertoires in COVID-19. Libraries were prepared by immunoSEQ multiplex PCR; TCRdb keeps only in-frame clonotypes and omits some of them. In the table there are around 250,000 clones, 80% to 85% of which are singletons. The TCR was taken from a woman under 30 with acute or convalescent COVID-19. Material: peripheral blood.

CDR3 amino acids: CASSPGQAYNYGYTF. DNA for the CDR3: TGCGCCAGCAGCCCGGGACAGGCCTATAACTATGGCTACACCTTC. V usage is TRBV5-1 and J usage is TRBJ1-2; 8 bases match TRBD1. The germline V gene has CDR1 SGHRS and CDR2 YFSETQ. V gave up 4 bases and J gave up 1 base; unmatched junction bases: 6. The CDR3 is 15 residues long. Full variable domain (remainder filled in from reference TRBV5-1 and TRBJ1-2): KAGVTQTPRYLIKTRGQQVTLSCSPISGHRSVSWYQQTPGQGLQFLFEYFSETQRNKGNFPGRFSGRQFSNSRSEMNVSTLELGDSALYLCASSPGQAYNYGYTFGSGTRLTVV.